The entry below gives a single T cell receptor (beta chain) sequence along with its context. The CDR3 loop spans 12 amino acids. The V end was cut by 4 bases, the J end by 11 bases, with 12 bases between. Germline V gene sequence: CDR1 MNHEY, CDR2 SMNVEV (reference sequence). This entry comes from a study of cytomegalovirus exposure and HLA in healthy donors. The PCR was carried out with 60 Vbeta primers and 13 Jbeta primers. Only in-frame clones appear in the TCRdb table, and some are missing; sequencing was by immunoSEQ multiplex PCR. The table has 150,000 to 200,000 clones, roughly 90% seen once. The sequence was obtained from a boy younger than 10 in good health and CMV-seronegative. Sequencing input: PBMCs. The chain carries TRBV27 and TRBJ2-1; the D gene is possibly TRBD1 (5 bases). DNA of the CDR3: TGTGCCAGCAGTTACCCCCCAGGGCAGCAGTTCTTC. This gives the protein CASSYPPGQQFF.